This TCR beta chain was recorded in a study of cytomegalovirus exposure and HLA in healthy donors. The CDR3 contains 15 residues. With V trimmed by 5 bases and J by 6 bases, 11 bases remained unmatched. The germline V gene has CDR1 SGHAT and CDR2 FQNNGV. 60 Vbeta and 13 Jbeta primers were used in PCR. TCRdb's table, derived via immunoSEQ multiplex PCR, lists solely in-frame clones and lacks some. The sample holds approximately 51,000 clones. On this clone itself: The antigen is not known.

Study results and limitations: Several of the most significant clusters appeared, in a later analysis, to be linked to common viral pathogens. Segments of the TCR beta V type were, in most cases, productive about 87% or about 30% of the time in an earlier analysis.

The gene calls are TRBV11-2 and TRBJ2-3; 7 bases align to TRBD1. The source material was PBMCs. This clonotype was obtained from a man aged 35-49 years in good health and CMV-seropositive. The CDR3 coding sequence is TGTGCCAGCAGCCCGCAGGGGGTGATTTTGGATACGCAGTATTTT. It yields the protein CASSPQGVILDTQYF.